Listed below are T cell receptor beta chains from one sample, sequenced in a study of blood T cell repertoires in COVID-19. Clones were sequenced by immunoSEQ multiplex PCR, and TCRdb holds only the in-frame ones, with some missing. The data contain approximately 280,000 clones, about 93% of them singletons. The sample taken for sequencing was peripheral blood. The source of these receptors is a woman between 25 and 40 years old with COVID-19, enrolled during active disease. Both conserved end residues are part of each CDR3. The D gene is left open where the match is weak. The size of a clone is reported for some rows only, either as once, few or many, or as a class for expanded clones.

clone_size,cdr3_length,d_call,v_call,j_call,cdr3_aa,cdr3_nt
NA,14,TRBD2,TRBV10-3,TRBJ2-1,CAIRGEREVNEQFF,TGTGCCATCAGGGGGGAGCGGGAGGTTAATGAGCAGTTCTTC
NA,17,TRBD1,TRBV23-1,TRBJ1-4,CASSPNHRGPTNEKLFF,TGCGCCAGCAGTCCCAACCACAGGGGCCCAACTAATGAAAAACTGTTTTTT
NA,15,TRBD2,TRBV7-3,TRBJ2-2,CASSLGSGSAGELFF,TGTGCCAGCAGCTTAGGGAGCGGGAGCGCCGGGGAGCTGTTTTTT
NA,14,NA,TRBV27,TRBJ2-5,CASSLLGTVETQYF,TGTGCCAGCAGCCTGCTCGGTACGGTGGAGACCCAGTACTTC
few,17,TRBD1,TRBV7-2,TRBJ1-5,CASSPRTGGPANQPQHF,TGTGCCAGCAGCCCTAGGACAGGGGGCCCCGCAAATCAGCCCCAGCATTTT
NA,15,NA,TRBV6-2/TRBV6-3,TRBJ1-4,CASSHTRTSNEKLFF,TGTGCCAGCAGCCACACCCGGACTTCTAATGAAAAACTGTTTTTT
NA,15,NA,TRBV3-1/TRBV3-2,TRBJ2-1,CASSPSRIAYNEQFF,TGTGCCAGCAGCCCCAGCAGGATTGCCTACAATGAGCAGTTCTTC
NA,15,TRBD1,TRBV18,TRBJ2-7,CASSFTGTGPLEQYF,TGTGCCAGCTCATTTACCGGGACAGGCCCCCTCGAGCAGTACTTC
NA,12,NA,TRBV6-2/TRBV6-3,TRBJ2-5,CASSFVRETQYF,TGTGCCAGCAGTTTCGTCCGGGAGACCCAGTACTTC
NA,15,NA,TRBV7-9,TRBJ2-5,CASSLGLASDETQYF,TGTGCCAGCAGCTTAGGCCTAGCGAGTGACGAGACCCAGTACTTC
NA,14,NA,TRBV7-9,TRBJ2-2,CASGARLNTGELFF,TGTGCCAGCGGAGCGCGGTTAAACACCGGGGAGCTGTTTTTT
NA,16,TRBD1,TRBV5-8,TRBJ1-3,CASSPGQGLGGNTIYF,TGTGCCAGCAGCCCCGGACAGGGTCTGGGAGGAAACACCATATATTTT
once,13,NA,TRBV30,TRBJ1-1,CAWKYRADTEAFF,TGTGCCTGGAAGTACAGGGCGGATACTGAAGCTTTCTTT
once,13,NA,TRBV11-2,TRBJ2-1,CASSGPGFREQFF,TGTGCCAGCAGCGGGCCGGGATTTCGGGAGCAGTTCTTC
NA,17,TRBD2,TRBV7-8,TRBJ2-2,CASSLFRTSGTDGELFF,TGTGCCAGCAGCTTATTCCGAACTAGCGGGACCGACGGGGAGCTGTTTTTT
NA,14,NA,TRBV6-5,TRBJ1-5,CASRKTGSNQPQHF,TGTGCCAGCAGAAAGACAGGAAGCAATCAGCCCCAGCATTTT
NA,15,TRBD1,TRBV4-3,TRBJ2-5,CASSQGLGQGRAQYF,TGCGCCAGCAGCCAGGGTCTGGGACAGGGCAGGGCCCAGTACTTC
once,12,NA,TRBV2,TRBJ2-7,CASRLSVGEQYF,TGTGCCAGCAGGCTCAGCGTGGGCGAGCAGTACTTC
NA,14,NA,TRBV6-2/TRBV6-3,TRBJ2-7,CASSRTGNSYEQYF,TGTGCCAGCAGTCGTACAGGGAACTCCTACGAGCAGTACTTC
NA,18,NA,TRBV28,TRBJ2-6,CASSYLRSLTSGANVLTF,TGTGCCAGCAGTTATCTGAGGAGTTTAACATCTGGGGCCAACGTCCTGACTTTC
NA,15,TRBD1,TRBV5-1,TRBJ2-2,CASSPRTGLSGELFF,TGCGCCAGCAGCCCGAGGACAGGGCTAAGCGGGGAGCTGTTTTTT
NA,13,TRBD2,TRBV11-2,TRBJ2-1,CASSLGLAREQFF,TGTGCCAGCAGCTTAGGACTAGCTCGTGAGCAGTTCTTC
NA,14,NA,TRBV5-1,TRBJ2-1,CASSLETRNNEQFF,TGCGCCAGCAGCCTCGAGACACGAAACAATGAGCAGTTCTTC
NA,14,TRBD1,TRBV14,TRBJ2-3,CASSQNRGQDTQYF,TGTGCCAGCAGCCAGAACAGGGGGCAAGATACGCAGTATTTT
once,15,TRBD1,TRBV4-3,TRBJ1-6,CASSHGTAYNSPLHF,TGCGCCAGCAGCCATGGGACAGCTTATAATTCACCCCTCCACTTT
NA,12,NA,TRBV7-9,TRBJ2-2,CASSYSTGELFF,TGTGCCAGCAGCTATTCGACCGGGGAGCTGTTTTTT
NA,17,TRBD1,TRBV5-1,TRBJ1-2,CASSLGQGAQIVYGYTF,TGCGCCAGCAGCCTGGGACAGGGGGCGCAGATAGTCTATGGCTACACCTTC
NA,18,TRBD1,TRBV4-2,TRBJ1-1,CASSQDMGQGAEVTEAFF,TGTGCCAGCAGCCAAGATATGGGTCAGGGGGCGGAGGTCACTGAAGCTTTCTTT
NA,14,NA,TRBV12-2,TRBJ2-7,CASRLGTDRDEQYF,TGTGCAAGTCGCTTAGGAACGGACAGGGACGAGCAGTACTTC
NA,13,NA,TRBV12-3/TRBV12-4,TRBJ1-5,CASSWGGDQPQHF,TGTGCCAGCAGTTGGGGAGGGGATCAGCCCCAGCATTTT
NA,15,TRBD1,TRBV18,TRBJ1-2,CASSPETGDNYGYTF,TGTGCCAGCTCACCCGAGACAGGGGACAACTATGGCTACACCTTC
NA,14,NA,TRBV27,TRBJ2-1,CASSSLEPLAEQFF,TGTGCCAGCAGTTCCCTCGAGCCCCTAGCGGAGCAGTTCTTC
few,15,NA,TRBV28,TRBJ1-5,CASRIQGYSNQPQHF,TGTGCCAGCAGAATCCAGGGGTATAGCAATCAGCCCCAGCATTTT
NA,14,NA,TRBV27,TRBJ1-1,CASSLRGGNTEAFF,TGTGCCAGCAGTCTTCGGGGAGGGAACACTGAAGCTTTCTTT
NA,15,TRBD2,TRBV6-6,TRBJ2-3,CASSYSGGDADTQYF,TGTGCCAGCAGTTACTCGGGGGGGGATGCAGATACGCAGTATTTT
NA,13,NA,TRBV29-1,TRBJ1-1,CSVVRQLNTEAFF,TGCAGCGTTGTCCGACAGCTGAACACTGAAGCTTTCTTT
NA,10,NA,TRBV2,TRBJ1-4,CASRNRKLFF,TGTGCCAGCAGGAACAGAAAGCTGTTTTTT
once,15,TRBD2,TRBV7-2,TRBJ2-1,CASSLEAGGPNEQFF,TGTGCCAGCAGCTTAGAGGCGGGAGGGCCCAATGAGCAGTTCTTC
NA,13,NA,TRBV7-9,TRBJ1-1,CASSTQGRTEAFF,TGTGCCAGCAGCACACAGGGTCGCACTGAAGCTTTCTTT
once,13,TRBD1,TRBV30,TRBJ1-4,CAWTGGLNEKLFF,TGTGCCTGGACAGGGGGGTTGAATGAAAAACTGTTTTTT
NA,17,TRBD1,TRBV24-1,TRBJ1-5,CATSDSGTGSDNQPQHF,TGTGCCACCAGTGATTCCGGGACAGGGAGCGATAATCAGCCCCAGCATTTT
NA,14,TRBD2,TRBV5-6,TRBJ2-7,CASRASGEGDEQYF,TGTGCCAGCAGAGCCAGTGGGGAGGGCGACGAGCAGTACTTC
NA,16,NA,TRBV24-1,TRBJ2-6,CATGPGTPSGANVLTF,TGTGCCACCGGTCCAGGCACTCCGTCTGGGGCCAACGTCCTGACTTTC
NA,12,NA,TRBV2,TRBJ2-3,CASSVSTDTQYF,TGTGCCAGCAGTGTTTCTACAGATACGCAGTATTTT
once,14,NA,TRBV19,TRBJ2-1,CASSPRTRFNEQFF,TGTGCCAGTAGTCCACGGACTCGATTCAATGAGCAGTTCTTC
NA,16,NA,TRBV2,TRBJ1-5,CASSSHPGDSNQPQHF,TGTGCCAGCAGTTCACATCCGGGGGATAGCAATCAGCCCCAGCATTTT
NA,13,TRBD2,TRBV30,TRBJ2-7,CAWSKLAGVEQYF,TGTGCCTGGAGTAAACTAGCGGGAGTCGAGCAGTACTTC
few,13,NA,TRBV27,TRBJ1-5,CASSLSTNQPQHF,TGTGCCAGCAGTTTATCTACAAATCAGCCCCAGCATTTT
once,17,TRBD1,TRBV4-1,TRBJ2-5,CASSRSPTGQGRETQYF,TGCGCCAGCAGCCGGAGCCCTACGGGACAGGGACGAGAGACCCAGTACTTC
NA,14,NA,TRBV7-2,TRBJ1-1,CASSRRQDSTEAFF,TGTGCCAGCAGTCGCCGACAGGACTCCACTGAAGCTTTCTTT
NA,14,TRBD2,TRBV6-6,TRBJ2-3,CASSLAGVGDTQYF,TGTGCCAGCAGTTTAGCGGGAGTGGGAGATACGCAGTATTTT
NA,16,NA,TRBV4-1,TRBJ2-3,CASSPGWEAYTDTQYF,TGCGCCAGCAGCCCCGGGTGGGAGGCCTACACAGATACGCAGTATTTT
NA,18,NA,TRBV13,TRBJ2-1,CASSFVGSEGLAYNEQFF,TGTGCCAGCAGCTTCGTAGGGTCGGAGGGACTTGCCTACAATGAGCAGTTCTTC